The 9 T cell receptor beta chains in this list originate from one sample, sequenced in a study of CD8+CD57+ T cells in acquired aplastic anemia. Flow cytometry had shown expanded CD8+CD57+ cells in the patients chosen for sequencing. The TCR beta profiling, which covered VDJ combination and CDR3 sequence, was carried out using genomic DNA as the template. TCRdb independently ran MiXCR on the reads; one entry per CDR3 protein. Of 150,000 or so distinct CDR3 sequences in the sample, around 48% were seen once. Material: sorted CD4+, CD8+, or CD8+CD57+ T cells (not recorded which) from PBMCs. The receptors here all came from a human donor with aplastic anemia.

This clonotype was counted at least ten times. V is TRBV7-8 and J is TRBJ2-3; 8 nucleotides agree with TRBD2. With 4 bases clipped from V and 6 bases from J, the junction kept 6 bases outside the gene matches. The length of the CDR3 is 14 residues. CDR1 and CDR2 (germline): SGHVS, FQNEAQ. CDR3 region: CASSSRAGDDTQYF. In DNA, the CDR3 is TGTGCCAGCAGCTCCCGAGCGGGGGACGATACGCAGTATTTT.

This clonotype was counted many times. The chain employs TRBV20-1 and TRBJ2-5; 13 bases are a match to TRBD2. CDR3 length equals 16 residues. Germline CDR1 DFQATT, CDR2 SNEGSKA (reference sequence). V trimming: 2 bases; J trimming: 4 bases; junction bases outside the gene matches: 7. The CDR3 sequence: CSARRTSGGPRETQYF. In nucleotides, the CDR3 is TGCAGTGCTAGAAGGACTAGCGGGGGCCCCAGAGAGACCCAGTACTTC.

There are many counts of this clonotype. This chain uses TRBV20-1 with TRBJ2-7, with D possibly matching TRBD1 (6 bases). Trimming left V 0 bases short and J 6 bases short, with 12 bases between. This CDR3 contains 13 residues. Germline CDR1 and CDR2: DFQATT and SNEGSKA (reference sequence). The CDR3 here is CSARDRGELEQYF. The CDR3 DNA sequence: TGCAGTGCTAGAGACAGGGGTGAGCTCGAGCAGTACTTC.

Note on this clonotype: One junction end disagrees with the germline gene, perhaps due to a read error. The chain is built from TRBV29-1 and TRBJ1-2; no firm D call. The CDR3 is 10 residues long. In germline, CDR1 is SQVTM, CDR2 ANQGSEA. CDR3 residues: CCVEEYGYTF. CDR3 DNA: TGCTGCGTTGAAGAGTATGGCTACACCTTC.

In its sample, this clonotype was seen many times. The chain has TRBV5-5 and TRBJ1-2; possibly TRBD1 for D (5 bases). The CDR3 is made up of 15 amino acids. Germline CDR1 reads SGHKS; CDR2 reads YYEKEE (reference sequence). V shed 0 bases and J shed 2 bases, with 11 bases lying between them. The CDR3 coding sequence is TGTGCCAGCAGCTTGGAGGGGCTGGGAAACTATGGCTACACCTTC. Its translation is CASSLEGLGNYGYTF.

This clonotype turned up a few times. This chain joins TRBV2 and TRBJ1-1, with D maybe TRBD1 (6 bases). Looked up from germline, CDR1 is SNHLY and CDR2 is FYNNEI. The CDR3 extends over 14 amino acids. The V gene lost 6 bases and the J gene lost 5 bases, with 16 bases spanning the gap. DNA of the CDR3: TGTGCCAGCAGCGCACAGGGTCTGATGACTGAAGCTTTCTTT. Protein sequence: CASSAQGLMTEAFF.

CDR3 loop: CASSLGLAAYEQYF. The CDR3 DNA reads as TGTGCCAGCAGCTTAGGACTAGCGGCCTACGAGCAGTACTTC. The chain is built from TRBV7-2 and TRBJ2-7; TRBD2 agrees at 9 bases. CDR3 length: 14 amino acids. From germline, CDR1 is SGHTA and CDR2 FQGNSA. Losses at the gene ends were 1 base for V and 2 bases for J; bases not matched to a gene: 0.

The rearrangement joins TRBV14 to TRBJ2-3; no definite D call. V was trimmed by 4 bases and J by 5 bases, leaving 7 bases between them. The length of the CDR3 is 12 residues. CDR1 and CDR2 from the germline V gene are SGHDN and FVKESK. The CDR3, as DNA: TGTGCCAGCAGCCCTGAAGTAGATACGCAGTATTTT. Its translation: CASSPEVDTQYF. The full variable domain, completed using reference TRBV14 and TRBJ2-3, is EAGVTQFPSHSVIEKGQTVTLRCDPISGHDNLYWYRRVMGKEIKFLLHFVKESKQDESGMPNNRFLAERTGGTYSTLKVQPAELEDSGVYFCASSPEVDTQYFGPGTRLTVL.

This clonotype was seen many times. The V call is TRBV12-3 or TRBV12-4, the J call TRBJ2-6; D unresolved. The CDR3 is 12 residues long. Trimming left V 7 bases short and J 5 bases short, with 6 bases between. CDR3 DNA sequence: TGTGCCAGCACCCAGAGGGCCAACGTCCTGACTTTC. This encodes CASTQRANVLTF.